This T cell receptor (beta chain) was found in a study of blood T cell repertoires in COVID-19. Across the whole study: Italy, Spain and the United States were the sources of the convalescent and acute COVID-19 samples. From T cells, B-cell-depleted T cells, or PBMCs came the material, which was cDNA or gDNA.

V gave up 5 bases and J gave up 5 bases, with 18 bases separating them. This CDR3 region has 15 residues. Germline V gene sequence: CDR1 LNHDA, CDR2 SQIVND (reference sequence). Original handling: The authors estimated nucleated cell counts from reference gene primer amplification. Sequencing used immunoSEQ multiplex PCR; TCRdb keeps in-frame clones, though not all of them. V and J calls and clone size are given by that table; D and trimming were obtained from the DNA. This sample yields 100,000 or so clones, of which 65% to 90% are seen a single time; under 40% belongs to the top ten. Sequenced input: peripheral blood. The chain combines TRBV19 with TRBJ1-1; D is perhaps TRBD1 (5 bases). The sequence was obtained from an older man with acute or convalescent COVID-19. The CDR3 sequence: CASSLSRRGLTEAFF. The CDR3 nucleotides are TGTGCCAGTAGTTTAAGTCGGAGGGGCTTGACTGAAGCTTTCTTT.